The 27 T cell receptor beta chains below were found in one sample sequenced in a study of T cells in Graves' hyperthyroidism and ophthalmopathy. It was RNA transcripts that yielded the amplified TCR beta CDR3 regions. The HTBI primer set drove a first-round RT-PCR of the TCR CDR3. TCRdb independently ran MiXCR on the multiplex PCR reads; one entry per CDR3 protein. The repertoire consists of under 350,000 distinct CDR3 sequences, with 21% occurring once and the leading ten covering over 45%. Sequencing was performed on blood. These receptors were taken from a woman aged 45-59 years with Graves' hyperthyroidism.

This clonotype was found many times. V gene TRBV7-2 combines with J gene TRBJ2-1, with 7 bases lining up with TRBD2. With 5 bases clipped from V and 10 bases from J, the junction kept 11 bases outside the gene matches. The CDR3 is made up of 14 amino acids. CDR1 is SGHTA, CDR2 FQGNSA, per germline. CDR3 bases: TGTGCCAGCAGCCCAGCCAGCGGGAACCGGGAGCAGTTCTTC. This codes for CASSPASGNREQFF.

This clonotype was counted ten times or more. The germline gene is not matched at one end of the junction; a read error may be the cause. In DNA, the CDR3 is TGTGCCAGCAGTTTAGCGGGAGGTTACTACGAGCAGTACTTC. It encodes CASSLAGGYYEQYF. The rearrangement links TRBV7-9 to TRBJ2-7, with TRBD2 matching 10 bases. The CDR3 contains 14 residues. Germline V gives CDR1 SEHNR, CDR2 FQNEAQ (reference sequence). Variable domain in full (rest from reference TRBV7-9 and TRBJ2-7): DTGVSQNPRHKITKRGQNVTFRCDPISEHNRLYWYRQTLGQGPEFLTYFQNEAQLEKSRLLSDRFSAERPKGSFSTLEIQRTEQGDSAMYLCASSLAGGYYEQYFGPGTRLTVT.

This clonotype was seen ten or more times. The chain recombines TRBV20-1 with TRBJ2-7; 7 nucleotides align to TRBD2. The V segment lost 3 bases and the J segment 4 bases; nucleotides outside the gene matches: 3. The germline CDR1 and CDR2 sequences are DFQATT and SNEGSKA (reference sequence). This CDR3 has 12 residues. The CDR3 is CSASSGVYEQYF. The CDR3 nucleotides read TGCAGTGCTAGCAGCGGGGTTTACGAGCAGTACTTC.

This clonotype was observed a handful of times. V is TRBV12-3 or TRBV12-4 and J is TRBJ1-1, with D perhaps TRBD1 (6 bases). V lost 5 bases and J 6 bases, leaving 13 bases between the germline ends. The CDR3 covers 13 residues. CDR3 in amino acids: CASSAVTGSEAFF. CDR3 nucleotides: TGTGCCAGCAGTGCTGTGACAGGCTCTGAAGCTTTCTTT.

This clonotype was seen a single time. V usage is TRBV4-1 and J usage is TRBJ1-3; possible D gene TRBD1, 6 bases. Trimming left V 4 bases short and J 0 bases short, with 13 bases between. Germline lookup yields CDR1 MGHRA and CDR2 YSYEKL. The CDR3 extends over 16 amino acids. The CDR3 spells CASSPWRQVSGNTIYF. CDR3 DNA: TGCGCCAGCAGCCCTTGGAGACAGGTCTCTGGAAACACCATATATTTT.

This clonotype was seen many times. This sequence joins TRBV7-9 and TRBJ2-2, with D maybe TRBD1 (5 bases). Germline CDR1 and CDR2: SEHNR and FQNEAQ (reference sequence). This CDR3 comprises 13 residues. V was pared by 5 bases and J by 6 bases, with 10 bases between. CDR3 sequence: CASSAGFAGELFF. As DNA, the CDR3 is TGTGCCAGCAGCGCAGGGTTTGCCGGGGAGCTGTTTTTT.

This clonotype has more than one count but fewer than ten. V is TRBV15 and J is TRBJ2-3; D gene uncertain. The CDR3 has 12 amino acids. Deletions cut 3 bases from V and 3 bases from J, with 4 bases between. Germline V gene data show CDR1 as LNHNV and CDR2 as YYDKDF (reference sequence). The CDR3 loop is CATSSLTDTQYF. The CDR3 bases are TGTGCCACCAGCAGTTTGACAGATACGCAGTATTTT.

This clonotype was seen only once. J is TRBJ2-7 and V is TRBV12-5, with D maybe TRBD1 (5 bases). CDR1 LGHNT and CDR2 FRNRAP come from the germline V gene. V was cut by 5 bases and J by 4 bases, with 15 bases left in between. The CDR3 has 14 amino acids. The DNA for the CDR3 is TGTGCTAGTGGTGAGGCCCTGGGGCCTTACGAGCAGTACTTC. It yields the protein CASGEALGPYEQYF.

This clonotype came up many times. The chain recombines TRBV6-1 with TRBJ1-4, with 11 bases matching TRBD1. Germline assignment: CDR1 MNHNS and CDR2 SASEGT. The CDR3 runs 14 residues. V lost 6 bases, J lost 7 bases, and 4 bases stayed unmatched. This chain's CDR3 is CASRGQGASEKLFF. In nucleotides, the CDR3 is TGTGCCAGCAGAGGACAGGGGGCGAGTGAAAAACTGTTTTTT.

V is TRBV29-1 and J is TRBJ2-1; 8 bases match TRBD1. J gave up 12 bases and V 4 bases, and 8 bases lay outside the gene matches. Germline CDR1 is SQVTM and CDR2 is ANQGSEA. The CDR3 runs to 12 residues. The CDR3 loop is CSVGGQGGTQFF. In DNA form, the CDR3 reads TGCAGCGTTGGAGGACAGGGAGGTACGCAGTTCTTC.

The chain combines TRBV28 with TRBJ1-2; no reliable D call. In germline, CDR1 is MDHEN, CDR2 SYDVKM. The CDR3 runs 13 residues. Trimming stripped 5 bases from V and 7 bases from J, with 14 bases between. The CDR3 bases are TGTGCCAGCAGTACGGTAACTCCTCTTGGCTACACCTTC. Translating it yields CASSTVTPLGYTF.

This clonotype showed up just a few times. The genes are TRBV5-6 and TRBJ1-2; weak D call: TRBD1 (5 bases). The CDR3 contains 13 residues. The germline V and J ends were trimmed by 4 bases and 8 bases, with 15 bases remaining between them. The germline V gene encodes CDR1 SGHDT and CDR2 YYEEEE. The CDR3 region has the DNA TGTGCCAGCAGCCTCACAGGTTCTATGGGCTACACCTTC. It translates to CASSLTGSMGYTF.

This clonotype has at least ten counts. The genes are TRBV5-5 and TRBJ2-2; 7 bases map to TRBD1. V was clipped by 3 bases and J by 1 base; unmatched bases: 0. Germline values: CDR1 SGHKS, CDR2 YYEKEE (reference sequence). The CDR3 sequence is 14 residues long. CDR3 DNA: TGTGCCAGCAGCTGGACAGGGAACACCGGGGAGCTGTTTTTT. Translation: CASSWTGNTGELFF.

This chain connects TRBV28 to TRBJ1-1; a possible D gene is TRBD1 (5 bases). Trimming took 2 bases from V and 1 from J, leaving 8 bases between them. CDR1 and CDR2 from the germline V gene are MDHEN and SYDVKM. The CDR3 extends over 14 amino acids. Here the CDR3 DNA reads TGTGCCAGCAGTTTAACGGACAAGAACACTGAAGCTTTCTTT. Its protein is CASSLTDKNTEAFF.

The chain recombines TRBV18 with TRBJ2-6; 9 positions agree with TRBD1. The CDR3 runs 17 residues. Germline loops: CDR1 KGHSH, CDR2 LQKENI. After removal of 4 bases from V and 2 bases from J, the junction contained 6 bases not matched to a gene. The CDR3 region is CASSQRTGEAGANVLTF. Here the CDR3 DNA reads TGTGCCAGCTCACAACGGACAGGGGAGGCTGGGGCCAACGTCCTGACTTTC.

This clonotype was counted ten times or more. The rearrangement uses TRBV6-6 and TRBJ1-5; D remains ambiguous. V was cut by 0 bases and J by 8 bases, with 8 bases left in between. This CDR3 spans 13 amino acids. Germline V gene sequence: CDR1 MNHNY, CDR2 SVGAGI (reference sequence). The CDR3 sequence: CASSYSVGEPQHF. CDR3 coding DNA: TGTGCCAGCAGTTACTCCGTTGGTGAGCCCCAGCATTTT.

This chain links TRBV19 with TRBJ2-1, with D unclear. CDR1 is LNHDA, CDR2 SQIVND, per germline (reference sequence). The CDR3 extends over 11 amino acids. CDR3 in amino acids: CGSGPYNEQFF. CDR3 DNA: TGTGGGTCAGGACCTTACAATGAGCAGTTCTTC.

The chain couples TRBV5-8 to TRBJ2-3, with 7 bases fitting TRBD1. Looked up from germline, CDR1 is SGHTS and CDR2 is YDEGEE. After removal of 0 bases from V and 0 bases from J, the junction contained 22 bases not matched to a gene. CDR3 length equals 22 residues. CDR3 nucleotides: TGTGCCAGCAGCTTGGTACTACCCCTCGGGACAGTCAATCCTACTAGCACAGATACGCAGTATTTT. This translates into CASSLVLPLGTVNPTSTDTQYF.

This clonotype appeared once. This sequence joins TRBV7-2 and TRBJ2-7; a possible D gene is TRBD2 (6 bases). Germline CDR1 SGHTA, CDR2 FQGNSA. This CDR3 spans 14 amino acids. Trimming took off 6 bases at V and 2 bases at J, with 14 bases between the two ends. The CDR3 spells CASSRRASAYEQYF. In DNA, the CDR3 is TGTGCCAGCAGTCGCAGGGCTAGCGCCTACGAGCAGTACTTC.

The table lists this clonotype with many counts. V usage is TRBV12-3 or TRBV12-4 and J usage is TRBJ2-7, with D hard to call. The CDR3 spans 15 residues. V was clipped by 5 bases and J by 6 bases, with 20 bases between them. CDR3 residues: CASSPTAEALAEQYF. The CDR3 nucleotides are TGTGCCAGCAGTCCGACGGCGGAAGCCTTGGCCGAGCAGTACTTC.

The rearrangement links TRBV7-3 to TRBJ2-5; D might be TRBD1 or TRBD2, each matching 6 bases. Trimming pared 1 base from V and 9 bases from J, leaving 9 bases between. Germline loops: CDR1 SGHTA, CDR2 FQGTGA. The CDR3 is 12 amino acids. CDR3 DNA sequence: TGTGCCAGCAGCTTAAAGGGGGGAGCCCAGTACTTC. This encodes CASSLKGGAQYF.

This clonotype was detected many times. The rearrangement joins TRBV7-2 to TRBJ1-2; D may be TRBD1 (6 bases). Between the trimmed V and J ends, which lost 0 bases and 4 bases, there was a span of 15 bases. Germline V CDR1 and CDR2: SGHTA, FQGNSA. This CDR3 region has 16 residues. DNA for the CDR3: TGTGCCAGCAGCTTAGCTGCGGGACGGGGGGCCTATGGCTACACCTTC. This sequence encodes CASSLAAGRGAYGYTF.

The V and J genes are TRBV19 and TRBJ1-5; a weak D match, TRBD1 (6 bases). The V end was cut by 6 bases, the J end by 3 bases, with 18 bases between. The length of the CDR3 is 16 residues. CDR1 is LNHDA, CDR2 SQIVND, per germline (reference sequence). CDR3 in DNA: TGTGCCAGTAGCACCATCAAGGCAGGGGCCAATCAGCCCCAGCATTTT. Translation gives CASSTIKAGANQPQHF.

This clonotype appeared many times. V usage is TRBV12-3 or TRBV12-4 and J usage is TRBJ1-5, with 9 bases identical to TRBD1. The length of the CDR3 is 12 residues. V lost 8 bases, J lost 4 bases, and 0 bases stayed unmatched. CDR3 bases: TGTGCCAGCGGACAGGGGAATCAGCCCCAGCATTTT. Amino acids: CASGQGNQPQHF.

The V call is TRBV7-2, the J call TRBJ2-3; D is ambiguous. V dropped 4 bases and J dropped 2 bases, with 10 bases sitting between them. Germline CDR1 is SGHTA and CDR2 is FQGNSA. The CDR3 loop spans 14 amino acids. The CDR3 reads CASSSRPYTDTQYF. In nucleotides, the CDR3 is TGTGCCAGCAGCTCCCGGCCCTACACAGATACGCAGTATTTT.

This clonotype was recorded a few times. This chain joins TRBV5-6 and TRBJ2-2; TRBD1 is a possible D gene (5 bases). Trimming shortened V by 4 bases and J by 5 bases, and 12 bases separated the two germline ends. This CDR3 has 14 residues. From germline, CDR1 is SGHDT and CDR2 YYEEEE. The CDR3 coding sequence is TGTGCCAGCAGCCCTACAGGACGAACCGGGGAGCTGTTTTTT. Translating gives CASSPTGRTGELFF.

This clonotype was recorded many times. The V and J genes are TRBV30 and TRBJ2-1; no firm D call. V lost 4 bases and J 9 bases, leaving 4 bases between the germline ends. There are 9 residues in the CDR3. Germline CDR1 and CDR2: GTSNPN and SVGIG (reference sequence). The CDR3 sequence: CAWIVEQFF. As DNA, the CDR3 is TGTGCCTGGATTGTTGAGCAGTTCTTC.